This TCR beta chain was observed in a study of Ad26.COV2.S vaccination and SARS-CoV-2 variants. In the study overall: By the intramuscular route, Ad26.COV2.S was given once, or twice 56 days apart.

A word on this clone: Its antigen is not identified.

The assay was immunoSEQ multiplex PCR, and TCRdb's table has in-frame clones only and misses some. The sample shows about 330,000 clones, roughly nine tenths of them seen only once. Study results and caveats: Vaccine recipients posted higher spike-specific TCR breadth than their placebo counterparts. Vaccine recipients and placebo recipients showed similar non-spike TCR breadth.

This CDR3 comprises 17 residues. Germline-derived CDR1 and CDR2 are MDHEN and SYDVKM. V gave up 4 bases and J gave up 4 bases; unmatched junction bases: 14. The treatment denotes: around 19 received Ad26.COV2.S at low or high dose, single or two shots; roughly five received placebo; per-sample allocation not given. The study sampled participants on day 63 after the first vaccine or placebo injection. The sequence derives from a person aged 18-65 years who received the Ad26.COV2.S COVID-19 vaccine or a placebo. Sequencing was performed on peripheral blood, taken in a trial of Ad26.COV2.S vaccine versus placebo. The rearrangement joins TRBV28 to TRBJ2-5; 8 nucleotides agree with TRBD2. As DNA, the CDR3 is TGTGCCAGCAGTTCACTCCTCCAATTAAGCGGGGGAGAGACCCAGTACTTC. The encoded protein is CASSSLLQLSGGETQYF.